The T cell receptor (beta chain) described here comes from a study of T cells after yellow fever vaccination. Findings of the study overall: Most primary-vaccination clones recurred post-booster (under 98% CD4, about 90% CD8). The secondary response was weaker, and its peak arrived faster, on day 5 versus 15.

Per germline, CDR1 LGHDT and CDR2 YNNKEL (reference sequence). With 4 bases removed from V and 4 bases from J, the gap between germline ends came to 7 bases. The CDR3 is made up of 12 amino acids. Conversion of TCR transcripts into cDNA relied on 5'RACE template switching, which added a universal primer site and UMIs. Using its own MiXCR run on the 5' RACE reads, TCRdb lists one record per CDR3 protein. The sample has hundreds of thousands of distinct CDR3 sequences, roughly an eighth seen once. Turning to this clonotype: Its matching antigen is unknown.

The source of this sequence is a man aged 18 to 30 who received the YFV17D yellow fever vaccine. Sequenced material: CD4+ T cells sorted from PBMCs, taken 15 days after the yellow fever booster vaccination. The genes are TRBV3-1 and TRBJ1-2; D gene unclear. The CDR3 nucleotides are TGTGCCAGCAGCCTTCACACCTATGGCTACACCTTC. Amino acids: CASSLHTYGYTF.